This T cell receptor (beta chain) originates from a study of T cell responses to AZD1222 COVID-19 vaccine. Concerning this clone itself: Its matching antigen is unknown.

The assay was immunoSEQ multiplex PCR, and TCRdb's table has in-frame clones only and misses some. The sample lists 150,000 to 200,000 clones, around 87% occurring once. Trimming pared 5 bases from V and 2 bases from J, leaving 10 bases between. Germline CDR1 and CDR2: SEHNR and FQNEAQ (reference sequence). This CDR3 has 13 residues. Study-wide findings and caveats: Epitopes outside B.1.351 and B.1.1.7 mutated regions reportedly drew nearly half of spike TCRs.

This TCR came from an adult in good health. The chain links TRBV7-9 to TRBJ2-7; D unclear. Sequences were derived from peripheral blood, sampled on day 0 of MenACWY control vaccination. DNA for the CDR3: TGTGCCAGCAGCGAGGCGCTAACCTACGAGCAGTACTTC. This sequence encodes CASSEALTYEQYF.